This entry lists 5 T cell receptor beta chains sequenced from one sample in a study of T-cell reconstitution after alpha-beta-depleted transplantation in children. Preparation of the TCRbeta library was carried out with unique molecular identifiers. TCRdb re-derived calls from the PCR reads in MiXCR, one entry per CDR3 protein. The table includes about 300,000 distinct CDR3 sequences, over 9% detected once. Sample: PBMCs, taken before TCRalphabeta/CD19-depleted stem cell transplant. Receptors originate from a boy in the first two years of life with acute myeloid leukemia, due to receive a stem cell transplant.

This clonotype came up a few times. The rearrangement uses TRBV5-1 and TRBJ1-1, with TRBD1 identical over 9 bases. Trimming removed 2 bases from V and 4 bases from J; junction bases left unmatched: 3. Germline assignment: CDR1 SGHRS and CDR2 YFSETQ. CDR3 length: 14 residues. The CDR3 here is CASSFTGGGTEAFF. The CDR3 coding sequence is TGCGCCAGCAGCTTCACAGGGGGCGGCACTGAAGCTTTCTTT.

At least ten counts were recorded for this clonotype. V usage is TRBV29-1 and J usage is TRBJ2-5; TRBD2 agrees at 13 bases. Germline values: CDR1 SQVTM, CDR2 ANQGSEA. The CDR3 length is 16 residues. The junction had 8 bases not matched to a gene; V was cut back by 6 bases and J by 1 base. Written as DNA, the CDR3 is TGCAGCGTGCGGACTAGCGGGAGAAGGGTCCAAGAGACCCAGTACTTC. This gives the protein CSVRTSGRRVQETQYF.

A note on this clonotype: This may be a read error: a much more frequent sequence differs by one nucleotide. The J gene is TRBJ1-2, the V gene TRBV10-3; 7 bases are a match to TRBD1. The ends lost 3 bases at V and 1 base at J; junction bases unmatched: 5. Germline loops: CDR1 ENHRY, CDR2 SYGVKD. The CDR3 spans 15 residues. CDR3 sequence: CAISERGQNNYGYTF. CDR3 sequence (DNA): TGTGCCATCAGTGAAAGGGGACAGAATAACTATGGCTACACCTTC.

This clonotype was detected ten times or more. J is TRBJ2-1 and V is TRBV20-1; the D is unclear. V was clipped by 1 base and J by 7 bases, with 11 bases between them. The CDR3 extends over 13 amino acids. Germline-derived CDR1 and CDR2 are DFQATT and SNEGSKA (reference sequence). The CDR3: CSARGGLVNEQFF. DNA for the CDR3: TGCAGTGCTAGAGGAGGTCTTGTAAATGAGCAGTTCTTC.

The chain joins TRBV5-6 to TRBJ2-5; maybe TRBD1 (6 bases). Trimming left V 0 bases short and J 5 bases short, with 14 bases between. Per the germline V gene, CDR1 is SGHDT and CDR2 is YYEEEE. CDR3 length: 15 amino acids. The CDR3, as DNA: TGTGCCAGCAGCTTGGAAGTGCAGGGGCAGGAGACCCAGTACTTC. Translated: CASSLEVQGQETQYF. Supplemented by reference TRBV5-6 and TRBJ2-5, the full variable domain reads DAGVTQSPTHLIKTRGQQVTLRCSPKSGHDTVSWYQQALGQGPQFIFQYYEEEERQRGNFPDRFSGHQFPNYSSELNVNALLLGDSALYLCASSLEVQGQETQYFGPGTRLLVL.